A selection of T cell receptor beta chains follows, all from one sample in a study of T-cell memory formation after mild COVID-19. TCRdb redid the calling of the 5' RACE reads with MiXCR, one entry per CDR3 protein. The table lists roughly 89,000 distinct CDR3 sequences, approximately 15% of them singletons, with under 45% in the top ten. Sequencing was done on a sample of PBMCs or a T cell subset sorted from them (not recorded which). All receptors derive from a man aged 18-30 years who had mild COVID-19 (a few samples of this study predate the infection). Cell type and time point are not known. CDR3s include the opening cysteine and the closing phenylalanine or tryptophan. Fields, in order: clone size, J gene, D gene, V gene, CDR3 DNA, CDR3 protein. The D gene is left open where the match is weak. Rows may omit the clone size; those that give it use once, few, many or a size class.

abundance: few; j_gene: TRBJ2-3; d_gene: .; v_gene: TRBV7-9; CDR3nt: TGTGCCAGCAGCTTTTCCCAGACCACAGATACGCAGTATTTT; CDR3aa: CASSFSQTTDTQYF
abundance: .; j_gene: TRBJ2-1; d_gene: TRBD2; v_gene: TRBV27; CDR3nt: TGTGCCAGCAGTTGGCTAGCGGGGGGGATGAATGAGCAGTTCTTC; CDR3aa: CASSWLAGGMNEQFF
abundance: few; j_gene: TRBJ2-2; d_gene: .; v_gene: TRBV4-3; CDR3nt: TGCGCCAGCAGCCAAAAGGGGGCCGGGGAGCTGTTTTTT; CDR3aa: CASSQKGAGELFF
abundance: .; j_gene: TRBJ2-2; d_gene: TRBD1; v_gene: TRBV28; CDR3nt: TGTGCCAGCAGTTCCCGGACAGGGGTCGGGGAGCTGTTTTTT; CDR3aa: CASSSRTGVGELFF
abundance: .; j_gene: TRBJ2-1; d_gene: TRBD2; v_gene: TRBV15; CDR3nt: TGTGCCACCCGCCCTAGCGGGGGTTCCTACAATGAGCAGTTCTTC; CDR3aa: CATRPSGGSYNEQFF
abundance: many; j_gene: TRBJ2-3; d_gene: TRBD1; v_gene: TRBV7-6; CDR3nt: TGTGCCAGCAGCCTGGGACAGGGGCCAGATACGCAGTATTTT; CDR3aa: CASSLGQGPDTQYF
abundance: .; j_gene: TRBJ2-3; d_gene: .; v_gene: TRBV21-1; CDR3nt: TGTGCCAGCAGCAAAACAATGAGGGGTGATACGCAGTATTTT; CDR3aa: CASSKTMRGDTQYF
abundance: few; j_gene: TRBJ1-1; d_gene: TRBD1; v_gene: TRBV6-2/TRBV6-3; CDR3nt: TGTGCCAGCAGTCAGGGGGGCTGGACTGAAGCTTTCTTT; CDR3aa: CASSQGGWTEAFF
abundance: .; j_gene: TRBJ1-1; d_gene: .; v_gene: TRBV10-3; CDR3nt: TGTGCCATCAGTGAGTCGGTGGGGAATCACATGAACACTGAAGCTTTCTTT; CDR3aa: CAISESVGNHMNTEAFF
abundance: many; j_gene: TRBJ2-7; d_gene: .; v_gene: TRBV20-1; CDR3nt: TGCAGTGCTAGCGGGGGCACCTACGAGCAGTACTTC; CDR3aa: CSASGGTYEQYF
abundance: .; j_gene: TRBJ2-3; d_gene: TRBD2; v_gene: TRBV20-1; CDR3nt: TGCAGTGCTAGAGGAGGAACTAGCGGGGGATACACAGATACGCAGTATTTT; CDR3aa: CSARGGTSGGYTDTQYF
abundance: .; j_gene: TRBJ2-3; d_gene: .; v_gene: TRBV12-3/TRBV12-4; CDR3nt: TGTGCCAGCAGTTTTGGGGACACCACAGATACGCAGTATTTT; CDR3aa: CASSFGDTTDTQYF
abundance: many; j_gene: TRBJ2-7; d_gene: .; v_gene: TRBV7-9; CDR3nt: TGTGCCAGCAGCTTAACCAGGGGCCAACCGTACGAGCAGTACTTC; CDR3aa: CASSLTRGQPYEQYF
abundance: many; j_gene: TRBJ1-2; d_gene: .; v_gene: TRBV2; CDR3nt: TGTGCCAGCAGTGATATCGGCCTACGGGCTAACTATGGCTACACCTTC; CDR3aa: CASSDIGLRANYGYTF